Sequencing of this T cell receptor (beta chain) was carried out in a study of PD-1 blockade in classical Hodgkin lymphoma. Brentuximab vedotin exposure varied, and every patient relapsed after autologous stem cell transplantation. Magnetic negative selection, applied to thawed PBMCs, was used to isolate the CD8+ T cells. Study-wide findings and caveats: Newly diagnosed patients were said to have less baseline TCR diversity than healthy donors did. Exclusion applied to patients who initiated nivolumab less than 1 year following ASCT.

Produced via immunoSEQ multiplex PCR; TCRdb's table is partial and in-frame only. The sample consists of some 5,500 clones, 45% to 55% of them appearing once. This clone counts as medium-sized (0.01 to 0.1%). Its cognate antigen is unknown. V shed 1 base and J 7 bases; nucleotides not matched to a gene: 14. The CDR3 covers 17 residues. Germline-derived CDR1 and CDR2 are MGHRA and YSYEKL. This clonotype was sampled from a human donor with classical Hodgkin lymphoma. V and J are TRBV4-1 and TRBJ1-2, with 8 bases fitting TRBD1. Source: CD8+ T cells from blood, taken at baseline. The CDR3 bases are TGCGCCAGCAGCCAAGGGGCGGACAGGGCCGGAATTAGTGGCTACACCTTC. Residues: CASSQGADRAGISGYTF.